The T cell receptor beta chain described here comes from a study of identical twins. Germline CDR1 SGDLS, CDR2 YYNGEE. The CDR3 consists of 17 residues. V lost 0 bases and J lost 2; bases outside the gene matches: 7. TCRdb passed the 5' RACE reads through MiXCR, listing each CDR3 protein once. Here the sample spans fewer than 350,000 distinct CDR3 sequences, approximately 8% being singletons. This clonotype was picked up a small number of times. A further study also used this sample, focusing on yellow fever vaccine responses in identical twins.

The chain employs TRBV9 and TRBJ2-3; 9 nucleotides agree with TRBD2. Source material: memory (CD45RO+) T cells sorted from blood. The origin of this receptor is a woman aged 18-29 years in good health. The CDR3 spells CASSVAGLAGTTDTQYF. The CDR3 region has the DNA TGTGCCAGCAGCGTAGCTGGGCTAGCGGGGACCACAGATACGCAGTATTTT.